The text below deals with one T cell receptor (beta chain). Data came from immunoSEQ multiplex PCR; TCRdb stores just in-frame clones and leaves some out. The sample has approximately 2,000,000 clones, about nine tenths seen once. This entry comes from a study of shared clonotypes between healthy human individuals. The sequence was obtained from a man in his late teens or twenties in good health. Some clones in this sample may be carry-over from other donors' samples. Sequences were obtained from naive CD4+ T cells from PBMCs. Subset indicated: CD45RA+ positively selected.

CDR3 nucleotide sequence: TGTGCCAGCTCACCTATCGGGAACAGCGAATATGGCTACACCTTC. Protein sequence: CASSPIGNSEYGYTF. This sequence joins TRBV18 and TRBJ1-2; D is unclear. Germline V gene lookup returns CDR1 KGHSH and CDR2 LQKENI. This CDR3 spans 15 amino acids. With 3 bases removed from V and 5 bases from J, the gap between germline ends came to 16 bases.